This TCR beta chain was identified during a study of cytomegalovirus exposure and HLA in healthy donors. Study conclusions and caveats: The Asian-associated ancestry cluster reportedly had fewer N-insertions than the roughly 720-donor mean in a later analysis. In an earlier analysis, in under 700 donors, most V segments appeared productive either ~87% or ~30% of the time. Researchers counted 164 TCR beta chains as cytomegalovirus-associated.

As for this clone: Antigen: not known.

The PCR contained 60 Vbeta and 13 Jbeta primers. Some clones are missing from TCRdb's copy, which holds only in-frame ones; the method was immunoSEQ multiplex PCR. Among around 150,000 clones listed, about 80% were seen once. The sequenced sample was PBMCs. This receptor was obtained from a man in his forties in good health and CMV-seropositive.

This CDR3 reads CASSEREGRDTQYF. For the CDR3, the DNA is TGTGCCAGCAGCGAGCGGGAGGGCCGCGATACGCAGTATTTT. The chain links TRBV9 to TRBJ2-3, with 10 bases aligning to TRBD2. This CDR3 is built from 14 residues. The V gene end was trimmed by 3 bases and the J gene end by 6 bases; junction bases not matched to a gene: 4. Germline values: CDR1 SGDLS, CDR2 YYNGEE.